This T cell receptor beta chain was captured by sequencing in a study of Ad26.COV2.S vaccination and SARS-CoV-2 variants. Study-level background: Enrolled in COV1001, the donor was in the Ad26.COV2.S trial arm, which received the vaccine. In the study, Ad26.COV2.S was injected intramuscularly once, or twice 56 days apart.

As for this clone: No antigen is known for it.

Germline CDR1 KGHDR, CDR2 SFDVKD. With 2 bases removed from V and 3 bases from J, the gap between germline ends came to 10 bases. CDR3 length equals 14 residues. Regarding the study as a whole: Placebo recipients showed lower spike-specific TCR breadth than vaccinees. Reported post-vaccination CD8+ and CD4+ T cell responses to spike showed substantial breadth.

Treatment denoted: approximately 18 received Ad26.COV2.S at low or high dose, single or two shots; about 5 received placebo; per-sample allocation not given. Samples came from day 63 after the first vaccine or placebo injection. TCRdb's copy holds only in-frame clones and misses some; the assay was immunoSEQ multiplex PCR. The top ten clones hold approximately 3.7% of a sample with around 380,000 clones, roughly nine tenths of them seen once. The chain couples TRBV24-1 to TRBJ2-7; D is possibly TRBD1 (5 bases). This specimen consisted of peripheral blood, obtained in a trial of Ad26.COV2.S vaccine versus placebo. The TCR comes from a person between 18 and 59 years old who received the Ad26.COV2.S COVID-19 vaccine or a placebo. CDR3 sequence: CATSDCKGHYEQYF. DNA of the CDR3: TGTGCCACCAGTGATTGCAAAGGACACTACGAGCAGTACTTC.